A selection of T cell receptor beta chains follows, all from one sample in a study of human T cells and chemical hapten exposure. TCRdb ran MiXCR on the RACE reads and lists one entry per CDR3 protein. The repertoire holds about 55,000 distinct CDR3 sequences, with 7.5% to 10% as singletons. The source material was whole blood, sampled in connection with sensitization to the hapten diphenylcyclopropenone (DPC). These receptors were taken from a woman between 50 and 59 years old with alopecia areata. Some clones in this sample may be carry-over from other donors' samples. CDR3s include the opening cysteine and the closing phenylalanine or tryptophan. Each record gives: V gene, D gene, J gene, clone size, CDR3 DNA, CDR3 protein. D genes are given only for firm matches. The size of a clone is reported for some rows only, either as once, few or many, or as a class for expanded clones.

v_call: TRBV19
d_call: NA
j_call: TRBJ2-3
clone_size: NA
cdr3_nt: TGTGCCAGTGGGAAGGTTACGCAGTATTTT
cdr3_aa: CASGKVTQYF

v_call: TRBV7-2
d_call: NA
j_call: TRBJ1-4
clone_size: few
cdr3_nt: TGTGCCAGCAGCTTACAGGAGGGCCTCAAAAAACTGTTTTTT
cdr3_aa: CASSLQEGLKKLFF

v_call: TRBV20-1
d_call: NA
j_call: TRBJ1-3
clone_size: NA
cdr3_nt: TGCAGTGCCCCTGCGGCCCCCGGAACTGGAAACACCATATATTTT
cdr3_aa: CSAPAAPGTGNTIYF

v_call: TRBV20-1
d_call: NA
j_call: TRBJ2-3
clone_size: many
cdr3_nt: TGCAGTGCTAGAGATTCAGGGTTCGGCACAGATACGCAGTATTTT
cdr3_aa: CSARDSGFGTDTQYF

v_call: TRBV5-1
d_call: NA
j_call: TRBJ2-7
clone_size: NA
cdr3_nt: TGCGCCAGCAGGATCGGCAGCAGCTCCTACGAGCAGTACTTC
cdr3_aa: CASRIGSSSYEQYF

v_call: TRBV9
d_call: NA
j_call: TRBJ2-3
clone_size: NA
cdr3_nt: TGTGCCAGCAGCGCCGATCCGAGGCCAGATACGCAGTATTTT
cdr3_aa: CASSADPRPDTQYF

v_call: TRBV27
d_call: NA
j_call: TRBJ1-1
clone_size: many
cdr3_nt: TGTGCCAGCAGTCCCCGGTTGGGTGCGAACACTGAAGCTTTCTTT
cdr3_aa: CASSPRLGANTEAFF

v_call: TRBV6-5
d_call: TRBD2
j_call: TRBJ2-3
clone_size: many
cdr3_nt: TGTGCCAGCAGTGCCCTTGGCGGGAGGGCAGATACGCAGTATTTT
cdr3_aa: CASSALGGRADTQYF

v_call: TRBV28
d_call: NA
j_call: TRBJ2-5
clone_size: many
cdr3_nt: TGTGCCAGCAGGAACAGTCAAGAGACCCAGTACTTC
cdr3_aa: CASRNSQETQYF

v_call: TRBV7-9
d_call: NA
j_call: TRBJ2-5
clone_size: few
cdr3_nt: TGTGCCAGCAGCGTGGAAGCCAAAGAGACCCAGTACTTC
cdr3_aa: CASSVEAKETQYF

v_call: TRBV2
d_call: NA
j_call: TRBJ2-1
clone_size: many
cdr3_nt: TGTGCCAGCAGCACCCCAGGACTTCAGTTCTTC
cdr3_aa: CASSTPGLQFF

v_call: TRBV6-6
d_call: TRBD1
j_call: TRBJ1-5
clone_size: many
cdr3_nt: TGTGCCAGCAGTCGACAGGGGTATCAGCCCCAGCATTTT
cdr3_aa: CASSRQGYQPQHF

v_call: TRBV18
d_call: NA
j_call: TRBJ2-5
clone_size: NA
cdr3_nt: TGTGCCAGCTCACCAGGCAGGAGTCCAGAGACCCAGTACTTC
cdr3_aa: CASSPGRSPETQYF

v_call: TRBV12-3/TRBV12-4
d_call: TRBD2
j_call: TRBJ2-2
clone_size: few
cdr3_nt: TGTGCCAGCAGTCGCATCGCGGCGGGGGGAAAAAAAATTGCGAACACCGGGGAGCTGTTTTTT
cdr3_aa: CASSRIAAGGKKIANTGELFF

v_call: TRBV6-2/TRBV6-3
d_call: NA
j_call: TRBJ2-6
clone_size: many
cdr3_nt: TGTGCCAGCAGTTACGAGGGGACGACTGGGGCCAACGTCCTGACTTTC
cdr3_aa: CASSYEGTTGANVLTF

v_call: TRBV18
d_call: NA
j_call: TRBJ2-5
clone_size: NA
cdr3_nt: TGTGCCAGCTCACCACCGAGGACCACCGGGACCCAGTACTTC
cdr3_aa: CASSPPRTTGTQYF

v_call: TRBV7-8
d_call: NA
j_call: TRBJ2-1
clone_size: NA
cdr3_nt: TGTGCCAGCAGCTTAGATTGGGGCTGGACCGACAATGAGCAGTTCTTC
cdr3_aa: CASSLDWGWTDNEQFF

v_call: TRBV29-1
d_call: NA
j_call: TRBJ2-7
clone_size: NA
cdr3_nt: TGCAGTGGACAAGACCACGAGCAGTACTTC
cdr3_aa: CSGQDHEQYF

v_call: TRBV7-2
d_call: TRBD1
j_call: TRBJ1-4
clone_size: many
cdr3_nt: TGTGCCAGCAGCCCCCGACAGGGGGAAAAACTGTTTTTT
cdr3_aa: CASSPRQGEKLFF

v_call: TRBV6-5
d_call: NA
j_call: TRBJ1-1
clone_size: many
cdr3_nt: TGTGCCAGCAGTTACTCTCCTTTCGCCGCTTGGGGAGCCCGAATGAACACTGAAGCTTTCTTT
cdr3_aa: CASSYSPFAAWGARMNTEAFF

v_call: TRBV27
d_call: TRBD2
j_call: TRBJ2-3
clone_size: few
cdr3_nt: TGTGCCAGCAGCGCTGCGGGGGAGGGAGGCACAGATACGCAGTATTTT
cdr3_aa: CASSAAGEGGTDTQYF

v_call: TRBV7-2
d_call: NA
j_call: TRBJ2-7
clone_size: many
cdr3_nt: TGTGCCAGCAGCTTAGGTGGGGATTCCTACGAGCAGTACTTC
cdr3_aa: CASSLGGDSYEQYF

v_call: TRBV29-1
d_call: NA
j_call: TRBJ2-4
clone_size: NA
cdr3_nt: TGCAGCGTTGGCCCACTCGGAGCCAAAAACATTCAGTACTTC
cdr3_aa: CSVGPLGAKNIQYF

v_call: TRBV6-2/TRBV6-3
d_call: TRBD2
j_call: TRBJ2-3
clone_size: few
cdr3_nt: TGTGCCAGCAGCGACGGGACTAGTGAATCGAGAGATACGCAGTATTTT
cdr3_aa: CASSDGTSESRDTQYF

v_call: TRBV6-2/TRBV6-3
d_call: TRBD1
j_call: TRBJ2-1
clone_size: many
cdr3_nt: TGTGCCAGCAGGACGGGACAGGGGGGCGGTGAGCAGTTCTTC
cdr3_aa: CASRTGQGGGEQFF

v_call: TRBV5-5
d_call: NA
j_call: TRBJ1-3
clone_size: many
cdr3_nt: TGTGCCAGCAGCTTGGCCGGAGCAGGGGATAGGGACACCATATATTTT
cdr3_aa: CASSLAGAGDRDTIYF

v_call: TRBV2
d_call: NA
j_call: TRBJ1-1
clone_size: many
cdr3_nt: TGTGCCAGCCAGAGGAACACTGAAGCTTTCTTT
cdr3_aa: CASQRNTEAFF

v_call: TRBV7-2
d_call: NA
j_call: TRBJ2-4
clone_size: NA
cdr3_nt: TGTGCCAGCAGCTCGCCGCCCAAATGGGGCATTCAGTACTTC
cdr3_aa: CASSSPPKWGIQYF

v_call: TRBV11-2
d_call: NA
j_call: TRBJ2-5
clone_size: few
cdr3_nt: TGTGCCAGCAGCTTAACGCAAGAGACCCAGTACTTC
cdr3_aa: CASSLTQETQYF

v_call: TRBV28
d_call: NA
j_call: TRBJ2-7
clone_size: NA
cdr3_nt: TGTGCCAGCAGCTCCCACTACGAGCAGTACTTC
cdr3_aa: CASSSHYEQYF

v_call: TRBV10-3
d_call: TRBD2
j_call: TRBJ2-3
clone_size: once
cdr3_nt: TGTGCCATCATGCCCGGGACTAGCGGTGTCCGGGCCACAGATACGCAGTATTTT
cdr3_aa: CAIMPGTSGVRATDTQYF

v_call: TRBV20-1
d_call: NA
j_call: TRBJ2-7
clone_size: NA
cdr3_nt: TGCAGTGCTACAGGGGATTCTGTCTACGAGCAGTACTTC
cdr3_aa: CSATGDSVYEQYF

v_call: TRBV5-1
d_call: TRBD1
j_call: TRBJ2-1
clone_size: NA
cdr3_nt: TGCGCCAGCAGTACCGGGACAGTCTACAATGAGCAGTTCTTC
cdr3_aa: CASSTGTVYNEQFF

v_call: TRBV4-1
d_call: NA
j_call: TRBJ1-2
clone_size: many
cdr3_nt: TGCGCCAGCAGCCCCAGAGGGTTGTCCTATGGCTACACCTTC
cdr3_aa: CASSPRGLSYGYTF

v_call: TRBV6-2/TRBV6-3
d_call: TRBD1
j_call: TRBJ2-7
clone_size: NA
cdr3_nt: TGTGCCAGCAACAAATACCAGACAGGGTTTGTTGCCGAGCAGTACTTC
cdr3_aa: CASNKYQTGFVAEQYF

v_call: TRBV29-1
d_call: NA
j_call: TRBJ1-5
clone_size: many
cdr3_nt: TGCAGCGTTTCGGGAATTGCGGGGCAGCCCCAGCATTTT
cdr3_aa: CSVSGIAGQPQHF

v_call: TRBV18
d_call: NA
j_call: TRBJ2-7
clone_size: many
cdr3_nt: TGTGCCAGCTCACGACCGGGCGAGGGGTCGTTCTACGAGCAGTACTTC
cdr3_aa: CASSRPGEGSFYEQYF

v_call: TRBV4-1
d_call: NA
j_call: TRBJ2-2
clone_size: many
cdr3_nt: TGCGCCAGCAGCCTTCAGGGAGGCATCGCCGGGGAGCTGTTTTTT
cdr3_aa: CASSLQGGIAGELFF

v_call: TRBV6-2/TRBV6-3
d_call: NA
j_call: TRBJ1-1
clone_size: many
cdr3_nt: TGTGCCAGCAGCCCCCTACCGGTCACTGAAGCTTTCTTT
cdr3_aa: CASSPLPVTEAFF

v_call: TRBV6-4
d_call: NA
j_call: TRBJ2-1
clone_size: once
cdr3_nt: TGTGCCAGCAGCCGCCAGGGGACCGCGGCCAGTGAGCAGTTCTTC
cdr3_aa: CASSRQGTAASEQFF

v_call: TRBV6-5
d_call: NA
j_call: TRBJ2-1
clone_size: many
cdr3_nt: TGTGCCAGCAGTCGCGGACGGTACAATGAGCAGTTCTTC
cdr3_aa: CASSRGRYNEQFF

v_call: TRBV4-1
d_call: NA
j_call: TRBJ2-5
clone_size: few
cdr3_nt: TGCGCCAGCAGCCTGGGGGTGAATCAAGAGACCCAGTACTTC
cdr3_aa: CASSLGVNQETQYF

v_call: TRBV5-4
d_call: NA
j_call: TRBJ1-2
clone_size: few
cdr3_nt: TGTGCCAGTGCGACGGACGGAAACTATGGCTACACCTTC
cdr3_aa: CASATDGNYGYTF

v_call: TRBV18
d_call: NA
j_call: TRBJ1-5
clone_size: medium-sized
cdr3_nt: TGTGCCAGCTCACCGTGGGGCGACAATCAGCCCCAGCATTTT
cdr3_aa: CASSPWGDNQPQHF

v_call: TRBV11-2
d_call: TRBD1
j_call: TRBJ2-5
clone_size: few
cdr3_nt: TGTGCCAGCAGCGCGAGGGACAGGCACCAAGAGACCCAGTACTTC
cdr3_aa: CASSARDRHQETQYF

v_call: TRBV3-1
d_call: TRBD2
j_call: TRBJ2-1
clone_size: many
cdr3_nt: TGTGCCAGCAGCCAACTGACTAGCGGGAGGAAAAGGCAGTTCTTC
cdr3_aa: CASSQLTSGRKRQFF

v_call: TRBV5-1
d_call: NA
j_call: TRBJ2-3
clone_size: NA
cdr3_nt: TGCGCCAGCAGCTTGGCCGGTGGGAGGCTCCCAGATACGCAGTATTTT
cdr3_aa: CASSLAGGRLPDTQYF

v_call: TRBV20-1
d_call: TRBD1
j_call: TRBJ1-4
clone_size: many
cdr3_nt: TGCAGTGCTAGAGGAACCGGACAGGGAAGGGCACAGATTGAAAAACTGTTTTTT
cdr3_aa: CSARGTGQGRAQIEKLFF

v_call: TRBV7-2
d_call: NA
j_call: TRBJ2-4
clone_size: NA
cdr3_nt: TGTGCCAGCAGCTTAGGGTCGGGGAGCATTCAGTACTTC
cdr3_aa: CASSLGSGSIQYF

v_call: TRBV12-3/TRBV12-4
d_call: TRBD1
j_call: TRBJ1-3
clone_size: many
cdr3_nt: TGTGCCAGCAGTGGCCGCCGACAGGGCCCTGGAAACACCATATATTTT
cdr3_aa: CASSGRRQGPGNTIYF

v_call: TRBV20-1
d_call: NA
j_call: TRBJ1-6
clone_size: many
cdr3_nt: TGCAGTGCTAGAGATTGGGCCAGCTCCTATAATTCACCCCTCCACTTT
cdr3_aa: CSARDWASSYNSPLHF

v_call: TRBV18
d_call: NA
j_call: TRBJ2-7
clone_size: few
cdr3_nt: TGTGCCAGCTCAGCCGACACCGCCTACGAGCAGTACTTC
cdr3_aa: CASSADTAYEQYF

v_call: TRBV3-1
d_call: NA
j_call: TRBJ2-1
clone_size: few
cdr3_nt: TGTGCCAGCAGCCAGAGGGAATCCTACAATGAGCAGTTCTTC
cdr3_aa: CASSQRESYNEQFF

v_call: TRBV6-5
d_call: NA
j_call: TRBJ1-1
clone_size: many
cdr3_nt: TGTGCCAGCAGTTACTCAAGGGAGACTGAAGCTTTCTTT
cdr3_aa: CASSYSRETEAFF

v_call: TRBV5-1
d_call: TRBD1
j_call: TRBJ2-7
clone_size: many
cdr3_nt: TGCGCCAGCAGCAGTGGACAGGGCGAGACCTACGAGCAGTACTTC
cdr3_aa: CASSSGQGETYEQYF